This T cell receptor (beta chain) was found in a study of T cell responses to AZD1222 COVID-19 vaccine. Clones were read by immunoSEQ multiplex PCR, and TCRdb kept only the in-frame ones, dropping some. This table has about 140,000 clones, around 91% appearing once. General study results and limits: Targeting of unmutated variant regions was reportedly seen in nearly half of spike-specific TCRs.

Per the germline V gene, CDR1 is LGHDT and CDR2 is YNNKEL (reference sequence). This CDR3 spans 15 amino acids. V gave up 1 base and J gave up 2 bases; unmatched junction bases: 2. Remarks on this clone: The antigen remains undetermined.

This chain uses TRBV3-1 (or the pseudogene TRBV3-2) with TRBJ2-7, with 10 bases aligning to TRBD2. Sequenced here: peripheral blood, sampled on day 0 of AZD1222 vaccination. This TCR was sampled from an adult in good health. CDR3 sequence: CASSQALAGAYEQYF. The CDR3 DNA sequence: TGTGCCAGCAGCCAAGCCCTAGCGGGGGCCTACGAGCAGTACTTC.